The 5 T cell receptor beta chains reported below all come from one sample, sequenced in a study of blood T cell repertoires in COVID-19. Generated by immunoSEQ multiplex PCR, the TCRdb table keeps only in-frame clones and is missing some. The sample has 81,000 or so clones, 75% to 90% seen once. The specimen was peripheral blood. The receptor source for this set is a human donor in a cohort sampled during active COVID-19.

Written as DNA, the CDR3 is TGTGCCAGCAGCCCGACTAGCGGGGGTCTCGGGGAGCTGTTTTTT. Translating gives CASSPTSGGLGELFF. The chain recombines TRBV3-1 (or the pseudogene TRBV3-2) with TRBJ2-2; 12 nucleotides match TRBD2. The V gene's germline CDR1 is LGHDT and CDR2 YNNKEL (reference sequence). V shed 4 bases and J 7 bases; nucleotides not matched to a gene: 4. CDR3 length: 15 amino acids.

This chain connects TRBV20-1 to TRBJ1-1; D remains unclear. This CDR3 is built from 11 residues. V lost 6 bases and J 7 bases, leaving 12 bases between the germline ends. In germline, CDR1 is DFQATT, CDR2 SNEGSKA (reference sequence). This CDR3 reads CSADSPLEAFF. The CDR3 DNA reads TGCAGTGCCGACTCTCCCCTTGAAGCTTTCTTT.

This clone was observed a few times. The V gene is TRBV11-2, the J gene TRBJ2-7; D is uncertain. The germline gives CDR1 SGHAT, CDR2 FQNNGV. The V and J ends lost 6 bases and 1 base respectively, with 13 bases between them. There are 14 residues in the CDR3. This CDR3 reads CASSLSVPSYEQYF. CDR3 bases: TGTGCCAGCAGTTTGAGCGTTCCTTCCTACGAGCAGTACTTC.

This chain links TRBV5-6 with TRBJ1-5; TRBD1 aligns across 10 bases. Germline V gene data show CDR1 as SGHDT and CDR2 as YYEEEE. V shed 0 bases, J shed 6 bases, and the junction held 3 bases outside the gene matches. The CDR3 runs to 15 residues. Here the CDR3 DNA reads TGTGCCAGCAGCTTGGAAGGGACAGGGGTTCAGCCCCAGCATTTT. Translated: CASSLEGTGVQPQHF.

This clone has just one count. The chain recombines TRBV7-9 with TRBJ2-3; 12 bases align to TRBD2. CDR1 is SEHNR and CDR2 is FQNEAQ in the germline V gene (reference sequence). The CDR3 totals 15 residues. Trimming cost V 4 bases and J 9 bases; bases outside gene matches: 8. For the CDR3, the DNA is TGTGCCAGCAGCTCTAGCGGGGGGGCCTTGGGAACGCAGTATTTT. Translating it yields CASSSSGGALGTQYF.